This T cell receptor (beta chain) was captured by sequencing in a study of cytomegalovirus exposure and HLA in healthy donors. The PCR used 60 Vbeta and 13 Jbeta primers. Method: immunoSEQ multiplex PCR; TCRdb's copy keeps in-frame clones and lacks some. The sample lists 150,000 to 200,000 clones, approximately 88% seen once, with about 0.25% in the top ten. Findings of the study overall: A missense variant in DCLRE1C was later tied to TCR beta V- and J-gene trimming.

Worth noting for this clone: Its target is not known.

Trimming left V 5 bases short and J 5 bases short, with 19 bases between. Germline CDR1 and CDR2: SGHDT and YYEEEE. This CDR3 is built from 15 residues. The chain couples TRBV5-6 to TRBJ1-1; D is possibly TRBD1 (5 bases). The TCR sequence derives from a boy between 10 and 17 years old in good health and CMV-seronegative. The sample comprised PBMCs. For the CDR3, the DNA is TGTGCCAGCAGTGAATGGGGCAGGGCGCGTACTGAAGCTTTCTTT. It codes for CASSEWGRARTEAFF. The full variable domain, with the rest looked up from reference TRBV5-6 and TRBJ1-1, is DAGVTQSPTHLIKTRGQQVTLRCSPKSGHDTVSWYQQALGQGPQFIFQYYEEEERQRGNFPDRFSGHQFPNYSSELNVNALLLGDSALYLCASSEWGRARTEAFFGQGTRLTVV.